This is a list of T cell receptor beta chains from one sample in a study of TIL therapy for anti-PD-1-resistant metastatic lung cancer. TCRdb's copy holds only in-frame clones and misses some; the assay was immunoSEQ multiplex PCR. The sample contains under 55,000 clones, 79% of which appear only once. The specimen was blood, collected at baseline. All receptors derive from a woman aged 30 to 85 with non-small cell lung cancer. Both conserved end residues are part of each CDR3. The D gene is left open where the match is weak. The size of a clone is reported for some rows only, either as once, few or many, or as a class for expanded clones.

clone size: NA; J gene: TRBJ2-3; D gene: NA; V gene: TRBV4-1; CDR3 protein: CASSQVRPGYSTDTQYF; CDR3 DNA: TGCGCCAGCAGCCAAGTTCGTCCAGGGTATAGCACAGATACGCAGTATTTT
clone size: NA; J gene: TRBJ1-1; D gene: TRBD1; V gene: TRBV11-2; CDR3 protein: CASSLVSRTGDPEAFF; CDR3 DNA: TGTGCCAGCAGCTTAGTATCCCGGACAGGGGACCCTGAAGCTTTCTTT
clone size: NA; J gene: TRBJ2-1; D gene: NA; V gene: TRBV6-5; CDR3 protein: CASSLGRYNEQFF; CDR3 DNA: TGTGCCAGCAGTCTAGGACGGTACAATGAGCAGTTCTTC
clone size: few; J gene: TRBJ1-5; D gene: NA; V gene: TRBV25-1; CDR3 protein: CASMGAGRSQPQHF; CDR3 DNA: TGTGCCAGCATGGGTGCGGGAAGAAGTCAGCCCCAGCATTTT
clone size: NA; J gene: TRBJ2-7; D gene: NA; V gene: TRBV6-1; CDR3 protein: CASGPGTHNSYEQYF; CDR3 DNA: TGTGCCAGCGGCCCCGGGACTCATAACTCCTACGAGCAGTACTTC
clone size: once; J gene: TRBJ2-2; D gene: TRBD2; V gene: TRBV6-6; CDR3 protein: CATKTSGGPDTGELFF; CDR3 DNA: TGTGCCACCAAGACTAGCGGGGGGCCGGACACCGGGGAGCTGTTTTTT
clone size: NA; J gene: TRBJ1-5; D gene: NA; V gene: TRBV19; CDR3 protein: CASSNLRWGFNQPQHF; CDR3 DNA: TGTGCCAGTAGTAACCTCCGGTGGGGTTTCAATCAGCCCCAGCATTTT
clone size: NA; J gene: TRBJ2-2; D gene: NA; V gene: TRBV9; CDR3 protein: CASSYRGGGELFF; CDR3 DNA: TGTGCCAGCAGCTACAGGGGAGGCGGGGAGCTGTTTTTT
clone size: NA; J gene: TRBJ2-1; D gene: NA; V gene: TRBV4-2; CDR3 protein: CASSQETGTLSSYNEQFF; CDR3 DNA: TGTGCCAGCAGCCAAGAAACGGGCACGCTCAGCTCCTACAATGAGCAGTTCTTC
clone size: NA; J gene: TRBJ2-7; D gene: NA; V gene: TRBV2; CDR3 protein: CASSESGQGRLAYEQYF; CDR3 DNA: TGTGCCAGCAGTGAATCGGGTCAGGGCCGTTTAGCCTACGAGCAGTACTTC
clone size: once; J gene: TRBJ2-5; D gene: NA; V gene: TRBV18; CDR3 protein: CASSPYYRETQYF; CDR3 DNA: TGTGCCAGCTCACCATACTACCGGGAGACCCAGTACTTC